What follows are 23 T cell receptor beta chains derived from one specimen sequenced in a study of Tregs in tolerant kidney transplant recipients. Repertoires were generated with immunoSEQ multiplex PCR, while TCRdb's copy carries only in-frame clones and drops some. The table has around 74,000 clones, about 98% seen once. The sample here was CD4+ T cells from blood, taken before the transplant. These receptors came from a human donor who received a combined kidney and bone marrow transplant.

The chain combines TRBV7-8 with TRBJ1-6; D call uncertain. V was pared by 1 base and J by 10 bases, with 11 bases between. Germline loops: CDR1 SGHVS, CDR2 FQNEAQ. This CDR3 contains 14 residues. The CDR3 nucleotides are TGTGCCAGCAGCTTAGAGAGGGATGGATCACCCCTCCACTTT. This sequence encodes CASSLERDGSPLHF.

The chain has TRBV27 and TRBJ2-7; 9 bases are a match to TRBD1. The CDR3 runs to 15 residues. Germline CDR1 is MNHEY and CDR2 is SMNVEV (reference sequence). Trimming cost V 6 bases and J 4 bases; bases outside gene matches: 10. The CDR3 loop is CASSPHNRGLYEQYF. DNA of the CDR3: TGTGCCAGCAGCCCCCACAACAGGGGGCTGTACGAGCAGTACTTC.

This sequence joins TRBV4-1 and TRBJ2-7, with D possibly matching TRBD2 (5 bases). V lost 0 bases and J 11 bases, leaving 17 bases between the germline ends. This CDR3 has 14 residues. CDR1 is MGHRA, CDR2 YSYEKL, per germline. For the CDR3, the DNA is TGCGCCAGCAGCCAAGATCCCCGGGAACCTGTGGAGTACTTC. Its protein is CASSQDPREPVEYF.

A single count supports this clone. The chain uses TRBV2 and TRBJ2-1, with D tentatively TRBD2 (6 bases). Germline lookup yields CDR1 SNHLY and CDR2 FYNNEI. Trimming removed 6 bases from V and 3 bases from J, with 9 bases in between. This CDR3 is 13 amino acids long. The CDR3 loop is CASRPGLYNEQFF. CDR3 sequence (DNA): TGTGCCAGCAGGCCGGGACTCTACAATGAGCAGTTCTTC. Filled out from reference TRBV2 and TRBJ2-1, the complete variable domain reads EPEVTQTPSHQVTQMGQEVILRCVPISNHLYFYWYRQILGQKVEFLVSFYNNEISEKSEIFDDQFSVERPDGSNFTLKIRSTKLEDSAMYFCASRPGLYNEQFFGPGTRLTVL.

The rearrangement links TRBV7-6 to TRBJ1-6; TRBD1 might be the D (5 bases). The CDR3 is made up of 17 amino acids. The germline gives CDR1 SGHVS, CDR2 FNYEAQ. Trimming removed 0 bases at V and 7 bases at J, with 16 bases between. The CDR3, as DNA: TGTGCCAGCAGCTTAGCGGGGGGACGGGCTTGGAATTCACCCCTCCACTTT. It yields the protein CASSLAGGRAWNSPLHF.

This clone was counted once. The V gene is TRBV20-1, the J gene TRBJ2-7; a possible D gene is TRBD2 (6 bases). Trimming took off 2 bases at V and 7 bases at J, with 9 bases between the two ends. The CDR3 has 11 amino acids. Germline values: CDR1 DFQATT, CDR2 SNEGSKA (reference sequence). This CDR3 reads CSARWGVEQYF. The CDR3 DNA reads TGCAGTGCTAGATGGGGGGTAGAGCAGTACTTC.

The genes are TRBV5-4 and TRBJ2-3, with D possibly being TRBD2 (5 bases). From germline, CDR1 is SGHNT and CDR2 YYREEE (reference sequence). The CDR3 sequence is 14 residues long. V lost 4 bases, J lost 5 bases, and 14 bases lay in between. CDR3 amino acids: CASSLGTAGDTQYF. CDR3 sequence (DNA): TGTGCCAGCAGCCTTGGTACCGCGGGAGATACGCAGTATTTT.

V and J are TRBV18 and TRBJ2-7; TRBD2 matches at 12 bases. Germline CDR1 is KGHSH and CDR2 is LQKENI. The CDR3 is made up of 15 amino acids. V trimming: 4 bases; J trimming: 0 bases; junction bases outside the gene matches: 1. The CDR3 DNA reads TGTGCCAGCTCACGGACTAGCGGGGCCTCCTACGAGCAGTACTTC. Protein product: CASSRTSGASYEQYF.

The rearrangement joins TRBV6-1 to TRBJ1-2; D is perhaps TRBD1 (5 bases). CDR3 size: 15 residues. The germline V gene has CDR1 MNHNS and CDR2 SASEGT. Between the trimmed V and J ends, which lost 6 bases and 7 bases, there was a span of 21 bases. CDR3 in DNA: TGTGCCAGCAGATTAACATTCAGGGATACGGTTGGCTACACCTTC. Translating gives CASRLTFRDTVGYTF.

The genes are TRBV5-8 and TRBJ1-1; a possible D gene is TRBD1 (6 bases). Between the trimmed V and J ends, which lost 6 bases and 1 base, there was a span of 13 bases. The CDR3 extends over 14 amino acids. Germline loops: CDR1 SGHTS, CDR2 YDEGEE. The CDR3 DNA reads as TGTGCCAGCACCCCAAGGGGGGGGAACACTGAAGCTTTCTTT. Amino acids: CASTPRGGNTEAFF.

V usage is TRBV11-1 and J usage is TRBJ2-1; TRBD2 might be the D (6 bases). Germline V CDR1 and CDR2: SGHAT, FQDESV (reference sequence). The CDR3 is 13 amino acids. Trimming took off 1 base at V and 6 bases at J, with 7 bases between the two ends. This CDR3 reads CASSLGLVNEQFF. The CDR3 DNA sequence: TGTGCCAGCAGCTTAGGACTAGTCAATGAGCAGTTCTTC.

This clone appeared a single time. The V call is TRBV19, the J call TRBJ2-1; 8 bases are shared with TRBD2. CDR3 length equals 16 residues. Germline V gives CDR1 LNHDA, CDR2 SQIVND (reference sequence). J lost 0 bases, V lost 3 bases, and 4 bases had no gene match. Here the CDR3 reads CASSIRRGDSYNEQFF. CDR3 DNA sequence: TGTGCCAGTAGTATTCGGCGGGGGGACTCCTACAATGAGCAGTTCTTC.

This chain uses TRBV11-2 with TRBJ1-5; D unclear. V dropped 6 bases and J dropped 6 bases, with 12 bases sitting between them. The CDR3 is 13 amino acids. Per the germline V gene, CDR1 is SGHAT and CDR2 is FQNNGV. The CDR3 is CASSPSIGQPQHF. The CDR3 DNA sequence: TGTGCCAGCAGTCCATCTATTGGTCAGCCCCAGCATTTT.

The chain has TRBV6-6 and TRBJ2-7; 14 bases match TRBD2. V gave up 5 bases and J gave up 6 bases; unmatched junction bases: 6. The germline V gene encodes CDR1 MNHNY and CDR2 SVGAGI (reference sequence). The CDR3 is made up of 15 amino acids. The CDR3 loop is CASSPRLAGGSEQYF. CDR3 nucleotide sequence: TGTGCCAGCAGTCCCCGACTAGCGGGAGGGAGCGAGCAGTACTTC.

The chain uses TRBV7-2 and TRBJ2-1; TRBD1 agrees at 7 bases. There are 14 residues in the CDR3. The V segment lost 1 base and the J segment 13 bases; nucleotides outside the gene matches: 10. Looked up from germline, CDR1 is SGHTA and CDR2 is FQGNSA. This chain's CDR3 is CASSLGQGPTKQFF. In DNA, the CDR3 is TGTGCCAGCAGCTTAGGACAGGGCCCTACCAAACAGTTCTTC.

J is TRBJ2-1 and V is TRBV7-9; D gene unclear. The CDR3 is made up of 13 amino acids. Germline loops: CDR1 SEHNR, CDR2 FQNEAQ (reference sequence). With 5 bases removed from V and 5 bases from J, the gap between germline ends came to 10 bases. Here the CDR3 reads CASSHGWDNEQFF. The CDR3 DNA reads TGTGCCAGCAGCCACGGGTGGGACAATGAGCAGTTCTTC.

The genes are TRBV5-1 and TRBJ2-7; D may be TRBD1 (6 bases). Germline CDR1 SGHRS, CDR2 YFSETQ. This CDR3 comprises 12 residues. V lost 5 bases and J lost 5, with 11 bases in between. The CDR3 DNA reads TGCGCCAGCAGAGACAGGCTCCACGAGCAGTACTTC. It specifies CASRDRLHEQYF.

The rearrangement joins TRBV7-2 to TRBJ2-3; TRBD2 might be the D (5 bases). This CDR3 spans 15 amino acids. Germline V gene data show CDR1 as SGHTA and CDR2 as FQGNSA. With 5 bases removed from V and 7 bases from J, the gap between germline ends came to 19 bases. CDR3 nucleotide sequence: TGTGCCAGCAGCCTCCCCGAACGTAGCGCACATACGCAGTATTTT. Translated, it gives CASSLPERSAHTQYF.

V gene TRBV5-1 combines with J gene TRBJ2-2; 13 nucleotides line up with TRBD2. This CDR3 contains 16 residues. The germline gives CDR1 SGHRS, CDR2 YFSETQ. The trim removed 6 bases at V and 6 bases at J, leaving 8 bases unmatched. CDR3 in DNA: TGCGCCAGCACCGGACTAGCGGGAGTAAGTGCCGGGGAGCTGTTTTTT. It codes for CASTGLAGVSAGELFF.

The chain recombines TRBV28 with TRBJ2-3, with 12 bases identical to TRBD2. The junction had 8 bases not matched to a gene; V was cut back by 6 bases and J by 4 bases. CDR1 is MDHEN and CDR2 is SYDVKM in the germline V gene. The CDR3 runs 16 residues. CDR3 residues: CASRVQLAGGADTQYF. In DNA form, the CDR3 reads TGTGCCAGCAGGGTCCAACTAGCGGGGGGTGCAGATACGCAGTATTTT.

The J gene is TRBJ1-2, the V gene TRBV18, with 7 bases matching TRBD1. With V trimmed by 3 bases and J by 10 bases, 8 bases remained unmatched. Germline CDR1 KGHSH, CDR2 LQKENI. The CDR3 length is 13 residues. The CDR3 protein is CASSPTSTGPYTF. The CDR3 DNA sequence: TGTGCCAGCTCACCGACCTCGACAGGGCCCTACACCTTC.

The chain has TRBV27 and TRBJ2-1; 9 bases are shared with TRBD1. Per germline, CDR1 MNHEY and CDR2 SMNVEV (reference sequence). CDR3 length: 16 amino acids. J was trimmed by 2 bases and V by 7 bases; bases with no gene match: 9. The CDR3 nucleotides are TGTGCCAGCAACTCCCAGACAGGGGGGCCCTACAATGAGCAGTTCTTC. This codes for CASNSQTGGPYNEQFF.

The rearrangement uses TRBV5-4 and TRBJ2-2; 9 bases line up with TRBD2. There are 16 residues in the CDR3. The germline V gene encodes CDR1 SGHNT and CDR2 YYREEE (reference sequence). The J segment lost 2 bases and the V segment lost 4 bases, leaving 6 bases of the junction unmatched. Here the CDR3 DNA reads TGTGCCAGCAGCCTGGTAGCGGGGGCCAACACCGGGGAGCTGTTTTTT. Translated: CASSLVAGANTGELFF.